This T cell receptor beta chain was obtained from a study of T cell responses to AZD1222 COVID-19 vaccine. Whole-study results and caveats: Spike-specific TCRs gained breadth and depth after people received two AZD1222 doses. Reports indicate that nearly half of spike-specific TCRs are directed at unmutated variant regions. Dominant CD4 TCR responses targeted spike regions 160-218 and 743-854.

Remarks on this clone: Its antigen is not identified.

Second doses that came at about 4 or about 12 weeks were put together. Germline V lookup: CDR1 LGHNA, CDR2 YNFKEQ. The CDR3 has 14 amino acids. V lost 4 bases to trimming and J lost 4 bases, with 10 bases between them. Produced via immunoSEQ multiplex PCR; TCRdb's table is partial and in-frame only. The sample lists tens of thousands of clones, about 89% occurring once. The rearrangement uses TRBV4-2 and TRBJ2-2, with D possibly being TRBD2 (5 bases). The TCR originated in an adult who received the AZD1222 COVID-19 vaccine. The sequencing used peripheral blood, collected 28 days after the second AZD1222 dose. This CDR3 reads CASSPAGATGELFF. The CDR3 bases are TGTGCCAGCAGCCCCGCGGGTGCCACCGGGGAGCTGTTTTTT.